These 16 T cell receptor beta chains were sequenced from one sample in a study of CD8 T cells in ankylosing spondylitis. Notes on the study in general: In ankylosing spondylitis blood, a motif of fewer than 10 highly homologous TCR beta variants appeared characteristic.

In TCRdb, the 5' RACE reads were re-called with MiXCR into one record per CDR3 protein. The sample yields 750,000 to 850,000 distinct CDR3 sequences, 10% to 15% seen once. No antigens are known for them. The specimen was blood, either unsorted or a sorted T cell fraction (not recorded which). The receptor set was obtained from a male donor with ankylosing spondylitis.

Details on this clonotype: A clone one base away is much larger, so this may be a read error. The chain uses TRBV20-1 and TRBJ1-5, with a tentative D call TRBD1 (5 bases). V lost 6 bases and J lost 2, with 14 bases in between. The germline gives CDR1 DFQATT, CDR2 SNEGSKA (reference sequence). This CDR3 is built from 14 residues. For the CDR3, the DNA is TGCAGTGCGCCCACAGGAAATGGCAATCAGCCCCAGCATTTT. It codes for CSAPTGNGNQPQHF.

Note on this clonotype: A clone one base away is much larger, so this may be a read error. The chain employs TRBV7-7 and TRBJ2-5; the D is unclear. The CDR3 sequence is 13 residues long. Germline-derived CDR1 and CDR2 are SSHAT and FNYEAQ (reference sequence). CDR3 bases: TGTGCTAACAGCTTAGATAGCCTTGAGACCCAGTACTTC. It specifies CANSLDSLETQYF.

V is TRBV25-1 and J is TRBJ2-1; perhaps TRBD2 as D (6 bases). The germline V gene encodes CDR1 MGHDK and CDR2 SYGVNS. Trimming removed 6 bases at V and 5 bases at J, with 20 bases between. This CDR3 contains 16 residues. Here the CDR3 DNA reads TGTGCCAGCAGGGCCCGTATTAGCTCGGGGGACAATGAGCAGTTCTTC. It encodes CASRARISSGDNEQFF.

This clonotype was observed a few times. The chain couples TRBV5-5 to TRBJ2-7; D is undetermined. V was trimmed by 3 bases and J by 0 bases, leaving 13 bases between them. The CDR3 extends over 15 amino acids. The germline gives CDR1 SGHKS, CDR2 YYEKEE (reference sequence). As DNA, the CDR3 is TGTGCCAGCAGCTCCTCCGGGTCCCTCTCCTACGAGCAGTACTTC. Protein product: CASSSSGSLSYEQYF.

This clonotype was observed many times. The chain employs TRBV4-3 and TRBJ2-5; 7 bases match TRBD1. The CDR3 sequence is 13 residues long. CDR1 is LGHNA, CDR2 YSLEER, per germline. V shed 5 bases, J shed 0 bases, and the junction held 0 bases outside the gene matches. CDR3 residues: CASSGTDQETQYF. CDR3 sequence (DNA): TGCGCCAGCAGCGGGACAGACCAAGAGACCCAGTACTTC.

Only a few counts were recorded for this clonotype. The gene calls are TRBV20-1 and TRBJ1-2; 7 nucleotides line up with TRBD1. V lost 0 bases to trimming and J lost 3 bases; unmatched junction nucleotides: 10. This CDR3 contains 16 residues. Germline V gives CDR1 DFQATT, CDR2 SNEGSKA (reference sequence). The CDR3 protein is CSARDPDRADDYGYTF. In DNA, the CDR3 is TGCAGTGCTAGAGATCCCGACAGGGCTGATGACTATGGCTACACCTTC.

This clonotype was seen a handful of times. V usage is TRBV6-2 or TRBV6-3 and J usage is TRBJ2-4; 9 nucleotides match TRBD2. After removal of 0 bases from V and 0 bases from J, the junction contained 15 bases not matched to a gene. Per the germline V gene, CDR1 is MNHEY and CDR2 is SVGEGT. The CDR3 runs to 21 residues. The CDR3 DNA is TGTGCCAGCAGTTACTCGGCGTCCGTAGCGGGAGATCTCCTAGCCAAAAACATTCAGTACTTC. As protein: CASSYSASVAGDLLAKNIQYF.

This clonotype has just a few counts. The CDR3 sequence is CASSFKADTEAFF. The CDR3 nucleotides read TGCGCCAGCAGCTTCAAAGCTGACACTGAAGCTTTCTTT. V gene TRBV5-1 combines with J gene TRBJ1-1, with D hard to call. Per the germline V gene, CDR1 is SGHRS and CDR2 is YFSETQ. The length of the CDR3 is 13 residues. Trimming removed 2 bases from V and 3 bases from J, with 8 bases in between.

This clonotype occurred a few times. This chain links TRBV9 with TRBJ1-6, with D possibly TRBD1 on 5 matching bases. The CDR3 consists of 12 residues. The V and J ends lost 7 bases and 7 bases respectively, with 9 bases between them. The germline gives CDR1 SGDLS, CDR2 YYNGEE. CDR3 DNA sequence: TGTGCCAGCTGTGGGGACAATTCACCCCTCCACTTT. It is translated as CASCGDNSPLHF. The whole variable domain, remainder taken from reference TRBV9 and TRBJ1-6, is DSGVTQTPKHLITATGQRVTLRCSPRSGDLSVYWYQQSLDQGLQFLIQYYNGEERAKGNILERFSAQQFPDLHSELNLSSLELGDSALYFCASCGDNSPLHFGNGTRLTVT.

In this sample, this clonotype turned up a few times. In DNA form, the CDR3 reads TGCGCCAGCAGCTTGGTTCCAGCGGGGGGGCATTTTAATGAGCAGTTCTTC. Translated: CASSLVPAGGHFNEQFF. V gene TRBV5-1 combines with J gene TRBJ2-1, with 10 positions matching TRBD2. V was clipped by 0 bases and J by 7 bases; unmatched bases: 10. There are 17 residues in the CDR3. Germline-derived CDR1 and CDR2 are SGHRS and YFSETQ. Variable domain in full (rest from reference TRBV5-1 and TRBJ2-1): KAGVTQTPRYLIKTRGQQVTLSCSPISGHRSVSWYQQTPGQGLQFLFEYFSETQRNKGNFPGRFSGRQFSNSRSEMNVSTLELGDSALYLCASSLVPAGGHFNEQFFGPGTRLTVL.

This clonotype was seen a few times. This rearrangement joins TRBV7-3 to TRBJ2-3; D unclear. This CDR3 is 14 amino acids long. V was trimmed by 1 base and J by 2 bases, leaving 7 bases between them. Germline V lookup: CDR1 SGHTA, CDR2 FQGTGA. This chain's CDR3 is CASSLRAYTDTQYF. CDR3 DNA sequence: TGTGCCAGCAGCTTAAGGGCCTACACAGATACGCAGTATTTT. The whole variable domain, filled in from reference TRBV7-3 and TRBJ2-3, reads GAGVSQTPSNKVTEKGKYVELRCDPISGHTALYWYRQSLGQGPEFLIYFQGTGAADDSGLPNDRFFAVRPEGSVSTLKIQRTERGDSAVYLCASSLRAYTDTQYFGPGTRLTVL.

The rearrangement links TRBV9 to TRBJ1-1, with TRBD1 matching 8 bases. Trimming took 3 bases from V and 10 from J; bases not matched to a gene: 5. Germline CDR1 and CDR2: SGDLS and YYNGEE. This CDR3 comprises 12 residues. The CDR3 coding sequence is TGTGCCAGCAGCGACAGGGGGTCCCCAGCTTTCTTT. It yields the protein CASSDRGSPAFF.

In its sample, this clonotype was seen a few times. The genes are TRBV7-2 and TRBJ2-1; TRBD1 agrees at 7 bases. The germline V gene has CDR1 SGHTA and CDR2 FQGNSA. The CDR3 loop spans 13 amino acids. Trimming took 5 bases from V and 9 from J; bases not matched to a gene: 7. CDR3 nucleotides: TGTGCCAGCAGCCGGGACAGCTTTCTTGAGCAGTTCTTC. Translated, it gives CASSRDSFLEQFF.

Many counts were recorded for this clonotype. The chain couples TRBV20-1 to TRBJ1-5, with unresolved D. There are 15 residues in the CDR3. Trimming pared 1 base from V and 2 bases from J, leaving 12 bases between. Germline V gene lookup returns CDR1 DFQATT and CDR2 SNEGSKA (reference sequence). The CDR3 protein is CSARAGKYRNQPQHF. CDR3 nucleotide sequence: TGCAGTGCTAGAGCGGGGAAGTATCGCAATCAGCCCCAGCATTTT.

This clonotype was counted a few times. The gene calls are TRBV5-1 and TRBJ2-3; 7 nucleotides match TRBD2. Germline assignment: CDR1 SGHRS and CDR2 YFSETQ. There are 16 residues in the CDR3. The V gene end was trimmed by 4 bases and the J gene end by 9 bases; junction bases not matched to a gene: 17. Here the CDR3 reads CASSLETGGVGGTQYF. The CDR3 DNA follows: TGCGCCAGCAGCCTGGAGACTGGGGGGGTCGGTGGAACGCAGTATTTT.

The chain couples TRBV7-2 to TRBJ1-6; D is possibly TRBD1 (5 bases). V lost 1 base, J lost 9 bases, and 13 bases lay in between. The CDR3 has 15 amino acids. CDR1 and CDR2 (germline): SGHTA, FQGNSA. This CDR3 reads CASSLVQGGISPLHF. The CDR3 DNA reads TGTGCCAGCAGCTTAGTCCAGGGTGGAATTTCACCCCTCCACTTT.